The clone carrying this T cell receptor beta chain has only a few counts. Its antigen is still unknown. This specimen comes from a study of T cells after yellow fever vaccination. Study-wide background: Preparing low-cell-number fractions relied on SMART-Seq v4 Ultra Low Input.

TCRdb re-analysed the 5' RACE reads in MiXCR, keeping a single row per CDR3 protein. The table lists hundreds of thousands of distinct CDR3 sequences, roughly a sixth of them singletons, with roughly a sixth in the top ten. Overall study findings and caveats: The secondary response showed a weaker magnitude and a faster peak, day 5 versus 15. Across the CD4 and CD8 compartments, a small share of clonotypes was present in both. The study noted that FACS-sorted repertoires could contain abundant clonotypes contaminating from the bulk population.

This CDR3 comprises 13 residues. Germline V gives CDR1 DFQATT, CDR2 SNEGSKA (reference sequence). Germline trimming cut 5 bases from V and 4 bases from J; bases unmatched to any gene: 5. The starting material was PBMCs, obtained before the yellow fever booster vaccination. This clonotype was obtained from a man between 18 and 29 years old who received the YFV17D yellow fever vaccine. V usage is TRBV20-1 and J usage is TRBJ2-5; TRBD2 agrees at 9 bases. The CDR3 DNA sequence: TGCAGTGCTGGGCCTAGCGGGGTAGAGACCCAGTACTTC. It encodes CSAGPSGVETQYF.